This T cell receptor beta chain was obtained from a study of a mutant IDH1 vaccine in newly diagnosed glioma (dated by TCRdb to 2020 to 2022). For the wider study: Vaccination started 4-6 weeks after radiotherapy alone, or was given together with temozolomide cycles in the groups whose treatment included chemotherapy. Of the 25 to 40 patients who were treated, around 62% were male and about 40% were female, and the mean age was approximately 40 years. Longitudinal TCRB deep sequencing was performed for roughly 27 treated patients wherever samples were available for exploratory analyses. Before enrollment, patients had received standard therapy of radiotherapy alone, temozolomide alone, or radiochemotherapy with temozolomide; most received the combination. Peripheral blood was drawn at six visits: V03 (baseline), V05, V07, V10, V12 and V13. Visit V12 was the week-35 safety follow-up and visit V13 was the week-47 end of study. On the study overall, not on this receptor specifically: Immune responses induced by the vaccine were seen in around 94% of patients across multiple MHC alleles. Availability determined which PBMC samples were chosen for TCRB deep sequencing. No apparent relationship was observed between pseudoprogression and alterations in the top peripheral T cell clonotypes detected by TCRB sequencing. According to the authors, sample limitations meant that analyses of patient blood samples could not be reproduced.

The time point label corresponds to: week 35, safety follow-up. Each vaccine dose, consisting of 300 ug of a 20-mer mutant IDH1 peptide in Montanide, was administered subcutaneously with topical imiquimod. Patients received eight vaccinations in weeks 1, 3, 5, 7, 11, 15, 19 and 23, corresponding to visits V03 through V10. Donors had newly diagnosed WHO grade 3 or 4 IDH1-mutant astrocytomas with loss of nuclear ATRX. The samples were drawn from NOA16, a multicentre, single-arm, open-label phase I trial in Germany that tested a mutant IDH1 peptide vaccine in humans for the first time. Genomic DNA for TCRB sequencing was extracted from EDTA blood using the DNeasy Blood and Tissue Kit. The CDR3 numbers 14 residues from cysteine through phenylalanine. CDR3 DNA is the only sequence kept; it has 42 bases, read in frame from the first base. The germline V gene (reference sequence) provides CDR1 LNHDA and CDR2 SQIVND. The trim is 1 base for V and 10 bases for J, with a gap of 11 bases between the germline ends.

Points on this clone: No cognate antigen has been identified for it. Per-base qualities were not stored, and no clone one base away is much larger.

Library preparation was by the immunoSEQ multiplex PCR assay. Rearranged TCR beta chain sequences were amplified using the hsTCRB Kit according to the manufacturer's protocol. TCRB libraries were sequenced on an Illumina MiSeq. The published analysis was carried out like this. The kit vendor's proprietary platform handled demultiplexing, trimming and gene mapping. TCRdb limited this immuneACCESS table to in-frame rearrangements with V and J called. A share of clones is missing; checked studies link under half to unresolved V genes, and the rest is unexplained. The DNA gave D and trimming, while V, J and clone size come from that table. The sample profile shows about 46,000 clones; roughly 92% of them were found once. In total, the top ten clones hold about 2.3% of the sample.

The sequence links TRBV19 to TRBJ1-6; no D gene can be assigned with confidence. Sequenced here: PBMCs, sampled from a glioma patient whose treatment included an IDH1 peptide vaccine. The TCR was taken from a man over 45 with glioma. CDR3 sequence: CASSIVQGSSPLHF. The sequence in DNA is TGTGCCAGTAGTATAGTACAAGGAAGCTCACCCCTCCACTTT. The reference TRBV19 and TRBJ1-6 proteins fill in what lies around the CDR3, so the full variable domain reads DGGITQSPKYLFRKEGQNVTLSCEQNLNHDAMYWYRQDPGQGLRLIYYSQIVNDFQKGDIAEGYSVSREKKESFPLTVTSAQKNPTAFYLCASSIVQGSSPLHFGNGTRLTVT.